The 12 T cell receptor beta chains below all came from one sample that was sequenced in a study of healthy donors' naive CD4 and CD8 T cells. TCR libraries were built from about 0.55 ug of total RNA by linear amplification. TCRdb fed the reads into MiXCR, producing one record per CDR3 protein. The table has some 190,000 distinct CDR3 sequences, around three quarters seen once; the top ten hold less than 2.5%. The sequenced sample consisted of naive CD4+ and CD8+ T cells sorted from blood, pooled from several donors. These receptors were taken from a pool of human donors in good health; the sample pools cells from several healthy donors.

J is TRBJ1-1 and V is TRBV30; D may be TRBD1 (5 bases). CDR3 size: 13 residues. Germline V CDR1 and CDR2: GTSNPN, SVGIG (reference sequence). V lost 0 bases, J lost 7 bases, and 12 bases lay in between. CDR3 region: CAWSVFGTIEAFF. CDR3 bases: TGTGCCTGGAGTGTATTTGGGACGATTGAAGCTTTCTTT. Full variable domain (remainder filled in from reference TRBV30 and TRBJ1-1): SQTIHQWPATLVQPVGSPLSLECTVEGTSNPNLYWYRQAAGRGLQLLFYSVGIGQISSEVPQNLSASRPQDRQFILSSKKLLLSDSGFYLCAWSVFGTIEAFFGQGTRLTVV.

The chain links TRBV6-2 or TRBV6-3 to TRBJ1-2; D is unresolved. The germline CDR1 and CDR2 sequences are MNHEY and SVGEGT. Trimming took off 0 bases at V and 3 bases at J, with 11 bases between the two ends. This CDR3 is built from 15 residues. The DNA for the CDR3 is TGTGCCAGCAGTTACTCGTTCGATACCGACTATGGCTACACCTTC. It yields the protein CASSYSFDTDYGYTF.

This chain uses TRBV27 with TRBJ2-1, with TRBD1 identical over 7 bases. Germline-derived CDR1 and CDR2 are MNHEY and SMNVEV (reference sequence). This CDR3 has 13 amino acids. Trimming took 8 bases from V and 9 from J; bases not matched to a gene: 10. This CDR3 is CASGRQGRPEQFF. The DNA for the CDR3 is TGTGCCAGCGGAAGACAGGGTCGGCCTGAGCAGTTCTTC.

The genes are TRBV15 and TRBJ2-5; D not resolved. Trimming pared 0 bases from V and 2 bases from J, leaving 16 bases between. The CDR3 spans 17 residues. From germline, CDR1 is LNHNV and CDR2 YYDKDF (reference sequence). This chain's CDR3 is CATSRERNKPTQETQYF. The CDR3 DNA reads as TGTGCCACCAGCAGAGAAAGGAACAAACCCACTCAAGAGACCCAGTACTTC.

This chain connects TRBV6-6 to TRBJ2-3, with D tentatively TRBD1 (5 bases). In germline, CDR1 is MNHNY, CDR2 SVGAGI (reference sequence). The CDR3 is made up of 13 amino acids. The ends were cut back, 4 bases at V and 4 bases at J, with 9 bases in the middle. The CDR3 DNA follows: TGTGCCAGCAGTTTCTTGACAGCAGATACGCAGTATTTT. Encoded protein: CASSFLTADTQYF.

This clonotype has only a few counts. The chain couples TRBV7-8 to TRBJ2-7, with D tentatively TRBD1 (6 bases). V was cut by 1 base and J by 2 bases, with 6 bases left in between. This CDR3 contains 13 residues. Germline V gene sequence: CDR1 SGHVS, CDR2 FQNEAQ. CDR3 residues: CASSLGTAYEQYV. CDR3 DNA: TGTGCCAGCAGCTTAGGGACAGCCTACGAGCAGTACGTC.

This chain links TRBV29-1 with TRBJ2-3; D may be TRBD1 or TRBD2 (5 bases each). V lost 6 bases and J 0 bases, leaving 13 bases between the germline ends. CDR1 is SQVTM and CDR2 is ANQGSEA in the germline V gene. The CDR3 has 14 residues. CDR3 in DNA: TGCAGCGTGCGAGGGGCGGTAAGCACAGATACGCAGTATTTT. It yields the protein CSVRGAVSTDTQYF.

J is TRBJ2-1 and V is TRBV29-1; 9 nucleotides agree with TRBD2. CDR1 is SQVTM, CDR2 ANQGSEA, per germline. Losses at the gene ends were 3 bases for V and 8 bases for J; bases not matched to a gene: 8. This CDR3 has 14 residues. This chain's CDR3 is CSVEGGRALYEQFF. CDR3 coding DNA: TGCAGCGTTGAGGGCGGGAGGGCCCTCTATGAGCAGTTCTTC.

The chain uses TRBV27 and TRBJ2-7; TRBD1 aligns across 9 bases. CDR1 and CDR2 (germline): MNHEY, SMNVEV (reference sequence). This CDR3 is built from 16 residues. J gave up 1 base and V 5 bases, and 9 bases lay outside the gene matches. DNA of the CDR3: TGTGCCAGCAGTCCCCTTGCCGGACAGGGGTCCTACGAGCAGTACTTC. Its translation is CASSPLAGQGSYEQYF.

J is TRBJ1-2 and V is TRBV6-5; D not certain. V lost 0 bases and J lost 4, with 12 bases in between. Germline-derived CDR1 and CDR2 are MNHEY and SVGAGI. The CDR3 contains 15 residues. CDR3 sequence (DNA): TGTGCCAGCAGTTACTCCCCTGGCGTTTTCTATGGCTACACCTTC. It specifies CASSYSPGVFYGYTF.

This clonotype was counted only a few times. The V gene is TRBV6-2 or TRBV6-3, the J gene TRBJ2-7; the match to TRBD2 covers 7 bases. The CDR3 contains 15 residues. Germline-derived CDR1 and CDR2 are MNHEY and SVGEGT. The V and J ends lost 6 bases and 5 bases, in that order; junction bases with no gene match: 13. The CDR3, as DNA: TGTGCCAGCAGCCGCGGTTCCGCGGGGGACCACGAGCAGTACTTC. This encodes CASSRGSAGDHEQYF.

The chain joins TRBV29-1 to TRBJ1-1, with unresolved D. This CDR3 has 12 residues. Trimming removed 4 bases from V and 1 base from J, with 7 bases in between. Germline V gene data show CDR1 as SQVTM and CDR2 as ANQGSEA. The CDR3 DNA is TGCAGCGTTGTATTCAAGAACACTGAAGCTTTCTTT. Amino acids: CSVVFKNTEAFF.